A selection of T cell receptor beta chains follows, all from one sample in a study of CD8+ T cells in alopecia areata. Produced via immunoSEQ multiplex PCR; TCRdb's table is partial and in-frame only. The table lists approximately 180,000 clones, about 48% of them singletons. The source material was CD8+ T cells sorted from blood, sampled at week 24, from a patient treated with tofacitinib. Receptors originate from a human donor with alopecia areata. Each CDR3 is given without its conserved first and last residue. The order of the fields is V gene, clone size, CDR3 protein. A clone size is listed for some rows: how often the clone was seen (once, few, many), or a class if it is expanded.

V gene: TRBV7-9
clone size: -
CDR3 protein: ASSLVKGTEAF

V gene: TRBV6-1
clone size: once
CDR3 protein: ASSVDGGAVEETQY

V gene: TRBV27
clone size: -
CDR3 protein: ASSLVAGGSNQPQH

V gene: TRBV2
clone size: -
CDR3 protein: ASRQDRGMISSYNEQF

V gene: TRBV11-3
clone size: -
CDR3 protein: ASSLEGNTEAF

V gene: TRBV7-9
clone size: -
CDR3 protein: ASVGAYEQY

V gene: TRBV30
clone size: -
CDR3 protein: AWSGPKETQY

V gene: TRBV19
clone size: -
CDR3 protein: ASWDSYGYT

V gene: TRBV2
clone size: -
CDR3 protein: ASSGTENYEQY

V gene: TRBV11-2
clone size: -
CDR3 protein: ASSTGVGAEAF

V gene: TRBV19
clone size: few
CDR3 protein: ATASGGVIQTQY

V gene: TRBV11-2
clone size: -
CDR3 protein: ASSRDIDFMDSPLH

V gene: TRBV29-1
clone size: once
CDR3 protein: SVKTPDRGISNYGYT

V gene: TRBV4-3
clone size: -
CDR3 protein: ASSQVLAGGSDTQY

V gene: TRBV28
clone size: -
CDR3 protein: ASSLLGQPYEQY

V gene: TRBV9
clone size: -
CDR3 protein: ASSPRGGAVDIQY

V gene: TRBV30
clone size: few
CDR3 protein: AWSETIDQPQH

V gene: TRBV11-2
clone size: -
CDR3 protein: ASSLQSVSGADTQY

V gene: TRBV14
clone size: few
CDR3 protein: ASSQGKEKLF

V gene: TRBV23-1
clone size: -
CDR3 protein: ASSSPGQGEGDGYT

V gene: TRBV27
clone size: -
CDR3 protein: ASSSTSGGKTDTQY

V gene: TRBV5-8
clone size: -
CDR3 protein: ANSKPLAGGLVDEQF

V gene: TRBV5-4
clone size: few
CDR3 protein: ASSRTNSDEKGYT

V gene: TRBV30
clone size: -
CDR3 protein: AWEEINIEGRLGYT

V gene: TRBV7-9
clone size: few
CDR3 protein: ASSPAYEQY

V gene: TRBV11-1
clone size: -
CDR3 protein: ASSLGGAGNQPQH

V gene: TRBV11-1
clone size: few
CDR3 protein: ASRLGQGGLQETQY

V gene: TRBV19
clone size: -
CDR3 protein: ASSMGGEKLF

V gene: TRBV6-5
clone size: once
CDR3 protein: ASSPGGDYGYT

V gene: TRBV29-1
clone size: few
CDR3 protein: SVAPGDSTGELF

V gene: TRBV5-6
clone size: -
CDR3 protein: ASSQKLLGAYEQF

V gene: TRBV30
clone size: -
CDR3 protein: AWSVIMNTEAF

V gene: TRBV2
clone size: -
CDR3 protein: ASSEVGVSTDTQY

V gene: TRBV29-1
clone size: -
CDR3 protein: SVPGNTEAF

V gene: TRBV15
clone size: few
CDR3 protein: ATSPRAGANTGELF

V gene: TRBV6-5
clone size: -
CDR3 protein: ASSYGSVGGDSPLH

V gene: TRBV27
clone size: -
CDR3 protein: ASSPRGAVIKEQF

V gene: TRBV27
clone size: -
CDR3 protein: ASSTTGTNWEQY

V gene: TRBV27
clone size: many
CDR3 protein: ASSLRVGRNGYT

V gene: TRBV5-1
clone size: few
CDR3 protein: ASSLKDGSSYEQY

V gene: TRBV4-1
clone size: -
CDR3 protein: ASSQTQALAYEQY

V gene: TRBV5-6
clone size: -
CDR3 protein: ASSLVGDNYGYT

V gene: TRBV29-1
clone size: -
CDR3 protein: SVLTSGAGDEQF

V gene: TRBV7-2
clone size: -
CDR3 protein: ASSSSGWASYEQY

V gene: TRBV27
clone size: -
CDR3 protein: ASSFEGQPQH

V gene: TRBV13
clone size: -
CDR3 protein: ASSSGTDTQY

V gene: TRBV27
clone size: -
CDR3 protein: ASSLAGGPTDTQY

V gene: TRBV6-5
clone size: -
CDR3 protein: ASSDSPSYEQY

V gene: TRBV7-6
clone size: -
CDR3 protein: ASSLAGQRPYEQY

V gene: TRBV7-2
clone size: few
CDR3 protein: ASSPAHGYEQY

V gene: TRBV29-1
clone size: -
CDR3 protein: SVPTGGATGYT

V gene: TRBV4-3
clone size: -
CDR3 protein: ASSQERTGGGLYGYT

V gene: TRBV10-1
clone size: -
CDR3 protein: ASSEKGEAYNEQF

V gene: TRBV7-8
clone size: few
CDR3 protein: ASSLVGTSQETQY

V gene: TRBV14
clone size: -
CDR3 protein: ASSQGTGSYEQY

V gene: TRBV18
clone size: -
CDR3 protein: ASSPSERSPLH

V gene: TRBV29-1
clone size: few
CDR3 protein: SVDTHPATGRTLNEQF

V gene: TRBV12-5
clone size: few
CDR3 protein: ASGLMGTSGANVLT

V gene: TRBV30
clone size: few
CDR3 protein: AWSVRVNEQF